Listed here are 6 T cell receptor beta chains from one sample, sequenced in a study of cytomegalovirus exposure and HLA in healthy donors. Primers for the PCR totalled 60 Vbeta and 13 Jbeta. Libraries were prepared by immunoSEQ multiplex PCR; TCRdb keeps only in-frame clonotypes and omits some of them. The repertoire holds about 200,000 clones, with roughly 80% as singletons. Sequenced input: PBMCs. The receptors shown here come from a man aged 25 to 40 in good health and CMV-seronegative.

The sample holds a few counts of this clone. This sequence joins TRBV5-1 and TRBJ1-1; D ambiguous. CDR3 length: 16 amino acids. V was shortened by 6 bases and J by 4 bases, with 22 bases between the two germline ends. Germline V CDR1 and CDR2: SGHRS, YFSETQ. The CDR3 is CASKNELGQVSTEAFF. The CDR3 coding sequence is TGCGCCAGCAAAAATGAGCTTGGGCAGGTTAGCACTGAAGCTTTCTTT. Using reference TRBV5-1 and TRBJ1-1 for the parts outside the CDR3, the full variable domain is KAGVTQTPRYLIKTRGQQVTLSCSPISGHRSVSWYQQTPGQGLQFLFEYFSETQRNKGNFPGRFSGRQFSNSRSEMNVSTLELGDSALYLCASKNELGQVSTEAFFGQGTRLTVV.

This sequence joins TRBV6-6 and TRBJ2-1; D not resolved. From germline, CDR1 is MNHNY and CDR2 SVGAGI (reference sequence). V lost 5 bases to trimming and J lost 3 bases, with 8 bases between them. CDR3 length equals 13 residues. This CDR3 is CASSQQNYNEQFF. CDR3 bases: TGTGCCAGCAGTCAACAGAACTACAATGAGCAGTTCTTC.

The chain recombines TRBV28 with TRBJ1-5; 9 nucleotides agree with TRBD1. V trimming: 2 bases; J trimming: 5 bases; junction bases outside the gene matches: 10. Germline V gives CDR1 MDHEN, CDR2 SYDVKM. The CDR3 totals 17 residues. Here the CDR3 reads CASSLGGGQGAYQPQHF. The CDR3 DNA reads TGTGCCAGCAGTTTAGGTGGGGGACAGGGAGCGTATCAGCCCCAGCATTTT.

This clone has just a few counts. The sample has other DNA sequences that encode this CDR3 too. The chain joins TRBV4-3 to TRBJ1-1; 8 bases map to TRBD1. CDR1 is LGHNA, CDR2 YSLEER, per germline. The CDR3 extends over 15 amino acids. With V trimmed by 0 bases and J by 1 base, 1 base remained unmatched. The CDR3 nucleotides read TGCGCCAGCAGCCAAGATCAGGGGGCGAACACTGAAGCTTTCTTT. This encodes CASSQDQGANTEAFF.

This chain connects TRBV5-6 to TRBJ2-5; D is possibly TRBD1 (6 bases). This CDR3 is 14 amino acids long. The V end lost 4 bases, the J end lost 1 base, and 11 bases lay between the germline ends. CDR1 is SGHDT, CDR2 YYEEEE, per germline. CDR3 sequence: CASSGGQFQETQYF. The CDR3 region has the DNA TGTGCCAGCAGCGGAGGACAGTTCCAAGAGACCCAGTACTTC. The full variable domain, completed using reference TRBV5-6 and TRBJ2-5, is DAGVTQSPTHLIKTRGQQVTLRCSPKSGHDTVSWYQQALGQGPQFIFQYYEEEERQRGNFPDRFSGHQFPNYSSELNVNALLLGDSALYLCASSGGQFQETQYFGPGTRLLVL.

J is TRBJ1-5 and V is TRBV19, with TRBD1 matching over 8 bases. Germline trimming cut 3 bases from V and 3 bases from J; bases unmatched to any gene: 7. The CDR3 sequence is 16 residues long. From germline, CDR1 is LNHDA and CDR2 SQIVND (reference sequence). The CDR3 spells CASSIRTGFDNQPQHF. CDR3 DNA: TGTGCCAGTAGTATCAGGACAGGGTTTGACAATCAGCCCCAGCATTTT.